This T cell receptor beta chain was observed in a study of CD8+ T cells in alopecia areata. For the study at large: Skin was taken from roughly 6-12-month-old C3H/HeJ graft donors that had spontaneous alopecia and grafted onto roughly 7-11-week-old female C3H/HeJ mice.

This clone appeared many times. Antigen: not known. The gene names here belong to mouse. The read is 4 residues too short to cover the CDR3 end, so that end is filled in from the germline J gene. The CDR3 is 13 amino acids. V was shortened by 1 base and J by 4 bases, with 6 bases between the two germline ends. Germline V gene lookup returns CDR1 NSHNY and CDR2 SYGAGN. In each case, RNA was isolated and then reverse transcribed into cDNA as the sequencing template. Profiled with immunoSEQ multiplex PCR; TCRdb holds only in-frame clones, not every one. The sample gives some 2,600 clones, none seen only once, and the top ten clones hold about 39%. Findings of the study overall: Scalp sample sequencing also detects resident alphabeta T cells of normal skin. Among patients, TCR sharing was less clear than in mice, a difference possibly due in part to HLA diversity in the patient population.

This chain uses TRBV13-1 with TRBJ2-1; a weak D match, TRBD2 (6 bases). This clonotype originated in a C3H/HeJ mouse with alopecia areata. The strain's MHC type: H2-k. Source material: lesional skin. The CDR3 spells CASSDLGYAEQFF. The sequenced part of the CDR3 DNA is TGTGCCAGCAGTGATCTGGGGTATGCT.